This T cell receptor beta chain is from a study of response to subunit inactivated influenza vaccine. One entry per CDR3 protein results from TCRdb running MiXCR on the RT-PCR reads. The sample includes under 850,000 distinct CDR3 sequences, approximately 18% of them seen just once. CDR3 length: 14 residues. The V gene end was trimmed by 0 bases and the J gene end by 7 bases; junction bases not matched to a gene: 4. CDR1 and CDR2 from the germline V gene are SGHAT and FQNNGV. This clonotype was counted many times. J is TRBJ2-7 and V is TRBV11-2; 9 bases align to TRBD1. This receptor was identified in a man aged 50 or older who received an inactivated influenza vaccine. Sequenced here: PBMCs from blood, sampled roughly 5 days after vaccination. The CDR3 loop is CASSLEGTGREQYF. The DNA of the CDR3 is TGTGCCAGCAGCTTAGAAGGGACAGGGAGGGAGCAGTACTTC.